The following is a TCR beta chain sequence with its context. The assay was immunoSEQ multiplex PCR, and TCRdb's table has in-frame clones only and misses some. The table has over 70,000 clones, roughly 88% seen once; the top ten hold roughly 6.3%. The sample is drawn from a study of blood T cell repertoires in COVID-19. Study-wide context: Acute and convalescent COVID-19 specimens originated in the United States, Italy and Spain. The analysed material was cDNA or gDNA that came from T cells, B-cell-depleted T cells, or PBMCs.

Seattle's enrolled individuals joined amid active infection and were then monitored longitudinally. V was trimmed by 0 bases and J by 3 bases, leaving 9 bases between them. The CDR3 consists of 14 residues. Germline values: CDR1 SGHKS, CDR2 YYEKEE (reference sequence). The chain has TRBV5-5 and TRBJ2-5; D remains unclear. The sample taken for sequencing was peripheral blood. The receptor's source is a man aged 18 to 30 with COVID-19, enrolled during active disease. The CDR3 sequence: CASSLARTKETQYF. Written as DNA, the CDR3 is TGTGCCAGCAGCTTGGCCAGAACTAAAGAGACCCAGTACTTC.